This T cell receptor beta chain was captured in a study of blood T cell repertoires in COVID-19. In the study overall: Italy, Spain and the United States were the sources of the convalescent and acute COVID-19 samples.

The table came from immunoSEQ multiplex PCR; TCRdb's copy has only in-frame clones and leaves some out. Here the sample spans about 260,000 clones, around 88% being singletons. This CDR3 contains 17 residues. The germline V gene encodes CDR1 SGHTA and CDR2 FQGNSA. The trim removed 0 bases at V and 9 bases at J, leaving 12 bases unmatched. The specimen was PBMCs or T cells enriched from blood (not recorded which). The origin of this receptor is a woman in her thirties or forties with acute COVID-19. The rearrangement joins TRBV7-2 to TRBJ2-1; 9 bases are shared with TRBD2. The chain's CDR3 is CASSLALGLANEGEQFF. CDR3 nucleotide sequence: TGTGCCAGCAGCTTAGCGCTGGGACTAGCTAACGAAGGTGAGCAGTTCTTC.